These 3 T cell receptor beta chains came from one sample sequenced in a study of long-term antiretroviral therapy in people with HIV. They ran version v3.0 of the immunoSEQ assay at survey level. TCRdb keeps only in-frame clones here, not all; method: immunoSEQ multiplex PCR. The sample includes about 20,000 clones, roughly 86% of them seen just once. This specimen was unsorted PBMCs, taken 0.5 years after starting antiretroviral therapy. These receptors all come from a man aged 35 to 55 with HIV.

In this sample, this clone turned up once. This sequence joins TRBV7-9 and TRBJ2-7; no clear D gene. The germline CDR1 and CDR2 sequences are SEHNR and FQNEAQ (reference sequence). The CDR3 covers 14 residues. With 1 base removed from V and 2 bases from J, the gap between germline ends came to 9 bases. The DNA for the CDR3 is TGTGCCAGCAGCTTAGAGGCAGACGCCTACGAGCAGTACTTC. This gives the protein CASSLEADAYEQYF.

This rearrangement joins TRBV30 to TRBJ2-7; weak D call: TRBD2 (6 bases). The germline V gene has CDR1 GTSNPN and CDR2 SVGIG (reference sequence). V lost 3 bases, J lost 1 base, and 19 bases lay in between. The CDR3 is made up of 16 amino acids. In DNA form, the CDR3 reads TGTGCCTGGAGCGGAGGGATCTGGGCAGATTCCTACGAGCAGTACTTC. It is translated as CAWSGGIWADSYEQYF.

This clone was found once. The chain recombines TRBV5-1 with TRBJ1-2; D remains ambiguous. V lost 0 bases, J lost 4 bases, and 10 bases lay in between. Germline V gene sequence: CDR1 SGHRS, CDR2 YFSETQ. This CDR3 spans 14 amino acids. CDR3 nucleotides: TGCGCCAGCAGCTTGGACCCGGCAGCCTATGGCTACACCTTC. Translation gives CASSLDPAAYGYTF.